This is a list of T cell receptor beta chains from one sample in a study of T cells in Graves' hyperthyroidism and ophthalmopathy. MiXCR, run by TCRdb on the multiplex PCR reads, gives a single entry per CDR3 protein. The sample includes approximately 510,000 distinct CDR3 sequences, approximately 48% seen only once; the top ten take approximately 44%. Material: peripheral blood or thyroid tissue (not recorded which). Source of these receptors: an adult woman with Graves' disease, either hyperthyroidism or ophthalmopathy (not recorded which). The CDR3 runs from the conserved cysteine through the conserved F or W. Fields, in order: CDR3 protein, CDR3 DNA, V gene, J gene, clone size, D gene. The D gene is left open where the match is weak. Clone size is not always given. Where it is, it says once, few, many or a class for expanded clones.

CATKRTSETYEQYF,TGCGCCACCAAGAGGACTAGCGAAACCTACGAGCAGTACTTC,TRBV5-1,TRBJ2-7,.,TRBD2
CAIQPTRGELFF,TGTGCCATCCAGCCGACACGCGGGGAGCTGTTTTTT,TRBV10-3,TRBJ2-2,.,.
CASSLASRENQPQHF,TGTGCCAGCAGCCTCGCGAGCAGGGAGAATCAGCCCCAGCATTTT,TRBV7-2,TRBJ1-5,few,.
CASSVGTGYNEQFF,TGTGCCAGCAGCGTTGGGACAGGGTACAATGAGCAGTTCTTC,TRBV7-9,TRBJ2-1,.,TRBD1
CATSDRGQLEDGELFF,TGTGCCACCAGTGATCGGGGACAGCTTGAGGACGGGGAGCTGTTTTTT,TRBV24-1,TRBJ2-2,few,TRBD1
CSARSSGSNYEQYF,TGCAGTGCTAGATCGAGCGGGAGTAACTACGAGCAGTACTTC,TRBV20-1,TRBJ2-7,once,TRBD2
CSAREGQGAKGYTF,TGCAGTGCTAGAGAGGGGCAGGGAGCAAAGGGCTACACCTTC,TRBV20-1,TRBJ1-2,once,.
CASSDRAGRNEAFF,TGTGCCAGCAGTGACCGAGCGGGCCGGAATGAAGCTTTCTTT,TRBV12-3/TRBV12-4,TRBJ1-1,many,.
CASSPKGGLKGANVLTF,TGTGCCAGTAGTCCTAAGGGAGGGCTGAAGGGGGCCAACGTCCTGACTTTC,TRBV19,TRBJ2-6,.,TRBD2
CASGLTRTGPSNQPQHF,TGTGCTAGTGGTTTGACCAGGACAGGGCCTTCCAATCAGCCCCAGCATTTT,TRBV12-5,TRBJ1-5,.,TRBD1
CASSANMDVEAFF,TGTGCCAGCAGCGCAAACATGGACGTTGAAGCTTTCTTT,TRBV7-3,TRBJ1-1,.,.
CASSPRRVMNTEAFF,TGTGCCAGCAGCCCCCGACGAGTAATGAACACTGAAGCTTTCTTT,TRBV7-8,TRBJ1-1,many,.
CASSEGLPTAEQYF,TGTGCCAGCAGTGAGGGACTCCCGACCGCCGAGCAGTACTTC,TRBV10-3,TRBJ2-7,few,.
CASKGAEAGNTIYF,TGTGCCAGCAAGGGCGCGGAGGCTGGAAACACCATATATTTT,TRBV9,TRBJ1-3,once,.
CAISDVYEQYF,TGTGCCATCAGTGATGTCTACGAGCAGTACTTC,TRBV10-3,TRBJ2-7,few,.
CSARPIQGGAFF,TGCAGTGCTAGACCAATACAGGGGGGAGCTTTCTTT,TRBV20-1,TRBJ1-1,.,TRBD1
CASSYSLRQNYGYTF,TGTGCCAGCAGTTACTCCCTCCGACAGAACTATGGCTACACCTTC,TRBV6-6,TRBJ1-2,few,.
CASRRQGYGYTF,TGTGCCAGCAGGAGACAGGGCTATGGCTACACCTTC,TRBV6-2/TRBV6-3,TRBJ1-2,many,TRBD1
CASSSGLAGASGETQYF,TGTGCCAGCAGCTCAGGACTAGCGGGAGCTTCGGGGGAGACCCAGTACTTC,TRBV7-6,TRBJ2-5,.,TRBD2
CSAGKGTGGSNQPQHF,TGCAGTGCTGGGAAAGGGACAGGTGGAAGCAATCAGCCCCAGCATTTT,TRBV20-1,TRBJ1-5,many,TRBD1
CASSSHPGTTRSFF,TGTGCCAGCAGCTCCCACCCCGGGACAACTCGTTCTTTCTTT,TRBV7-9,TRBJ1-1,.,.
CSVEGDPALQETQYF,TGCAGCGTTGAAGGTGATCCCGCACTCCAAGAGACCCAGTACTTC,TRBV29-1,TRBJ2-5,once,.
CSVGGGYTEAFF,TGCAGCGTTGGAGGGGGTTACACTGAAGCTTTCTTT,TRBV29-1,TRBJ1-1,few,.
CSAYTLDTSGNQPQHF,TGCAGTGCTTATACCCTGGACACTTCCGGCAATCAGCCCCAGCATTTT,TRBV20-1,TRBJ1-5,.,.
CASSLEDRVETQYF,TGTGCCAGCAGCTTAGAAGACAGGGTTGAGACCCAGTACTTC,TRBV7-9,TRBJ2-5,.,TRBD1
CASSDSDQPQHF,TGTGCCAGCAGTGACAGTGATCAGCCCCAGCATTTT,TRBV6-4,TRBJ1-5,.,.
CATSRGQGLAEAFF,TGTGCCACCAGCAGGGGACAGGGCCTCGCTGAAGCTTTCTTT,TRBV15,TRBJ1-1,few,TRBD1
CASSFKAGDEKLFF,TGTGCCAGCAGCTTCAAGGCAGGGGATGAAAAACTGTTTTTT,TRBV7-6,TRBJ1-4,many,.
CATSRDLTGRGEDTEAFF,TGTGCCACCAGCAGAGATCTAACAGGGAGGGGGGAGGACACTGAAGCTTTCTTT,TRBV15,TRBJ1-1,.,.
CASSPTSPETQYF,TGTGCCAGCAGCCCGACTAGCCCAGAGACCCAGTACTTC,TRBV9,TRBJ2-5,.,TRBD2
CASSSDTGRRDEQYF,TGTGCCAGCAGCTCCGATACAGGGAGACGGGACGAGCAGTACTTC,TRBV7-8,TRBJ2-7,.,.
CASSYSDVDLNTEAFF,TGTGCCAGCAGTTACTCGGACGTGGACCTGAACACTGAAGCTTTCTTT,TRBV6-5,TRBJ1-1,many,.
CASTPNGWGQPQHF,TGTGCCAGTACCCCGAACGGGTGGGGTCAGCCCCAGCATTTT,TRBV19,TRBJ1-5,many,.
CASSSRGGASPLHF,TGTGCCAGCAGCTCCCGGGGAGGGGCTTCACCCCTCCACTTT,TRBV7-2,TRBJ1-6,.,.
CSVAKTDEQYF,TGCAGCGTCGCCAAAACGGACGAGCAGTACTTC,TRBV29-1,TRBJ2-7,.,.
CASSQQRTQGNQPQHF,TGCGCCAGCAGCCAACAACGGACACAGGGCAATCAGCCCCAGCATTTT,TRBV4-1,TRBJ1-5,many,.
CASSGPGGRGETQYF,TGTGCCAGCAGTGGCCCCGGGGGGCGAGGGGAGACCCAGTACTTC,TRBV25-1,TRBJ2-5,many,.
CASSYIGGGSNQPQHF,TGTGCCAGCAGTTACATCGGAGGGGGCAGCAATCAGCCCCAGCATTTT,TRBV6-2/TRBV6-3,TRBJ1-5,.,TRBD1
CASSQDRRGLAGITGELFF,TGTGCCAGCAGCCAAGATCGCCGGGGGCTAGCGGGGATCACCGGGGAGCTGTTTTTT,TRBV14,TRBJ2-2,many,TRBD2
CASSAYRAGRHF,TGTGCCAGCAGTGCCTATCGGGCGGGACGGCACTTC,TRBV6-5,TRBJ2-7,.,.
CASSVLDNTF,TGTGCCAGCAGCGTACTAGATAACACCTTC,TRBV9,TRBJ1-2,.,.
CVSSQDRSSTSGNTIYF,TGTGTCAGCAGCCAAGATAGGAGTAGTACCTCTGGAAACACCATATATTTT,TRBV4-2,TRBJ1-3,.,.
CASSPRRGGGNQPQHF,TGTGCCAGCAGCCCTAGGCGGGGGGGAGGCAATCAGCCCCAGCATTTT,TRBV3-2,TRBJ1-5,.,.
CASRRGQGETQYF,TGTGCCAGCCGTAGGGGGCAGGGGGAGACCCAGTACTTC,TRBV11-2,TRBJ2-5,.,TRBD1
CASSFAGEEKLFF,TGTGCCAGCAGCTTCGCAGGGGAAGAAAAACTGTTTTTT,TRBV7-9,TRBJ1-4,few,.
CASSQGGPLPYEQYF,TGTGCCAGCAGCCAAGGTGGGCCATTACCGTACGAGCAGTACTTC,TRBV4-2,TRBJ2-7,.,.
CASSPQLDRRTQYF,TGTGCCAGCAGCCCTCAACTGGACCGGAGGACCCAGTACTTC,TRBV7-9,TRBJ2-5,.,.
CASSPRTPRGEKLFF,TGTGCCAGCAGTCCGCGGACACCCCGAGGTGAAAAACTGTTTTTT,TRBV14,TRBJ1-4,.,.
CASSDRDSLGYTF,TGCGCCAGCAGCGACCGGGACAGTCTAGGCTACACCTTC,TRBV5-1,TRBJ1-2,.,TRBD1
CSASVGTQYF,TGCAGTGCTAGTGTCGGGACCCAGTACTTC,TRBV20-1,TRBJ2-5,.,.
CASSLTGTNTGELFF,TGTGCCAGCAGCTTGACGGGAACGAACACCGGGGAGCTGTTTTTT,TRBV7-9,TRBJ2-2,.,.
CASSYGTSQPQHF,TGTGCCAGCAGTTACGGGACCTCTCAGCCCCAGCATTTT,TRBV24-1,TRBJ1-5,.,.
CATSSGVHSGANVLTF,TGTGCCACCAGCAGTGGAGTTCACTCTGGGGCCAACGTCCTGACTTTC,TRBV15,TRBJ2-6,.,.